Listed below are T cell receptor beta chains from one sample, sequenced in a study of cytomegalovirus exposure and HLA in healthy donors. The method was immunoSEQ multiplex PCR; TCRdb's version includes in-frame clones alone and lacks a portion of them. The sample includes about 360,000 clones, 70% to 90% of them seen just once. The sample taken for sequencing was PBMCs. The receptors here all came from a woman aged 18-29 years in good health and CMV-seronegative. Both conserved end residues are part of each CDR3. The order of the fields is D gene, J gene, V gene, clone size, CDR3 DNA, CDR3 protein. D genes are given only for firm matches. The size entry is marked missing in some rows and otherwise reads once, few, many or a size class.

d_call: NA
j_call: TRBJ2-7
v_call: TRBV6-6
clone_size: NA
cdr3_nt: TGTGCCAGCAGCCCAGGGTACGGCGGCTACGAGCAGTACTTC
cdr3_aa: CASSPGYGGYEQYF

d_call: TRBD2
j_call: TRBJ2-1
v_call: TRBV29-1
clone_size: NA
cdr3_nt: TGCAGCGCTACCTCTAGCGGCAGATACAATGAGCAGTTCTTC
cdr3_aa: CSATSSGRYNEQFF

d_call: NA
j_call: TRBJ1-6
v_call: TRBV2
clone_size: few
cdr3_nt: TGTGCCAGCAGTGAAGCGCTTCATGGGCGATCACCCCTCCACTTT
cdr3_aa: CASSEALHGRSPLHF

d_call: NA
j_call: TRBJ2-3
v_call: TRBV7-2
clone_size: NA
cdr3_nt: TGTGCCAGCAGCTTAGGGGGCAGGGGCACAGATACGCAGTATTTT
cdr3_aa: CASSLGGRGTDTQYF

d_call: TRBD2
j_call: TRBJ2-7
v_call: TRBV6-5
clone_size: NA
cdr3_nt: TGTGCCAGCACTAACGGGGGGGCAGAGCAGTACTTC
cdr3_aa: CASTNGGAEQYF

d_call: NA
j_call: TRBJ1-2
v_call: TRBV5-1
clone_size: NA
cdr3_nt: TGCGCCAGCAGCCCAGGAATTCAGGTCGGATATGGCTACACCTTC
cdr3_aa: CASSPGIQVGYGYTF

d_call: TRBD2
j_call: TRBJ2-5
v_call: TRBV5-5
clone_size: once
cdr3_nt: TGTGCCAGCAGCTTGGCCAGGACTAGCGGACAAGAGACCCAGTACTTC
cdr3_aa: CASSLARTSGQETQYF

d_call: NA
j_call: TRBJ2-5
v_call: TRBV2
clone_size: NA
cdr3_nt: TGTGCCAGCAGTGGAGAAAGCGAGACCCAGTACTTC
cdr3_aa: CASSGESETQYF

d_call: TRBD1
j_call: TRBJ2-2
v_call: TRBV29-1
clone_size: once
cdr3_nt: TGCAGCGCCTGGACAGGGAACACCGGGGAGCTGTTTTTT
cdr3_aa: CSAWTGNTGELFF

d_call: NA
j_call: TRBJ1-5
v_call: TRBV5-1
clone_size: NA
cdr3_nt: TGCGCCAGCAGCTTGGGGGGGCAGGAAAGCAATCAGCCCCAGCATTTT
cdr3_aa: CASSLGGQESNQPQHF

d_call: NA
j_call: TRBJ1-2
v_call: TRBV30
clone_size: NA
cdr3_nt: TGTGCCTGGAATCCCAGTATGTCCTATGGCTACACCTTC
cdr3_aa: CAWNPSMSYGYTF

d_call: TRBD2
j_call: TRBJ2-7
v_call: TRBV7-7
clone_size: once
cdr3_nt: TGTGCCAGCAGCCGACCCCTCGGGAGGGTTGCCTACGAGCAGTACTTC
cdr3_aa: CASSRPLGRVAYEQYF

d_call: TRBD2
j_call: TRBJ2-1
v_call: TRBV11-3
clone_size: NA
cdr3_nt: TGTGCCAGCAGCCTTAGCGGGGGTAGTGTGGGCGAGCAGTTCTTC
cdr3_aa: CASSLSGGSVGEQFF

d_call: TRBD2
j_call: TRBJ2-3
v_call: TRBV5-4
clone_size: NA
cdr3_nt: TGTGCCAGCAGCCCCACTAGCGGCCGACTCACAGATACGCAGTATTTT
cdr3_aa: CASSPTSGRLTDTQYF

d_call: NA
j_call: TRBJ2-3
v_call: TRBV7-6
clone_size: NA
cdr3_nt: TGTGCCAGCAGCTGGACAGGTAGAGGGGGGGATACGCAGTATTTT
cdr3_aa: CASSWTGRGGDTQYF

d_call: TRBD1
j_call: TRBJ1-3
v_call: TRBV7-2
clone_size: NA
cdr3_nt: TGTGCCAGCAGCCCAAGGACAGGGGACGGAAACACCATATATTTT
cdr3_aa: CASSPRTGDGNTIYF

d_call: NA
j_call: TRBJ2-1
v_call: TRBV5-4
clone_size: NA
cdr3_nt: TGTGCCAGCAGTCGCCAGAGGGGGACCTACAATGAGCAGTTCTTC
cdr3_aa: CASSRQRGTYNEQFF

d_call: NA
j_call: TRBJ1-1
v_call: TRBV4-1
clone_size: NA
cdr3_nt: TGCGCCAGCAGCCGCGCCACCGGACACCAGAACACTGAAGCTTTCTTT
cdr3_aa: CASSRATGHQNTEAFF

d_call: TRBD2
j_call: TRBJ2-5
v_call: TRBV30
clone_size: NA
cdr3_nt: TGTGCCTGGACGGGACTAGCGGGACTCTCGGGGTATGAGACCCAGTACTTC
cdr3_aa: CAWTGLAGLSGYETQYF

d_call: TRBD1
j_call: TRBJ1-5
v_call: TRBV28
clone_size: NA
cdr3_nt: TGTGCCAAACTTCCGGGACAGGGGTTATTTCAGCCCCAGCATTTT
cdr3_aa: CAKLPGQGLFQPQHF

d_call: NA
j_call: TRBJ2-1
v_call: TRBV6-1
clone_size: NA
cdr3_nt: TGTGCCAGCAGTGAATTGGCTGGCCTAACTACCTACAATGAGCAGTTCTTC
cdr3_aa: CASSELAGLTTYNEQFF

d_call: NA
j_call: TRBJ1-5
v_call: TRBV19
clone_size: NA
cdr3_nt: TGTGCCACCAACTGGCGGGCAGATGGCAATCAGCCCCAGCATTTT
cdr3_aa: CATNWRADGNQPQHF

d_call: NA
j_call: TRBJ2-3
v_call: TRBV6-5
clone_size: NA
cdr3_nt: TGTGCCAGCAGTTACGAGGACTACACAGATACGCAGTATTTT
cdr3_aa: CASSYEDYTDTQYF

d_call: TRBD2
j_call: TRBJ2-7
v_call: TRBV10-2
clone_size: NA
cdr3_nt: TGCGCCAGTCACTCCCCGGGGGGGGGCGGCGAGCAGTACTTC
cdr3_aa: CASHSPGGGGEQYF

d_call: NA
j_call: TRBJ2-3
v_call: TRBV5-6
clone_size: NA
cdr3_nt: TGTGCCAGCAGCTTCGGGGGGCGCGTCACAGATACGCAGTATTTT
cdr3_aa: CASSFGGRVTDTQYF

d_call: TRBD1
j_call: TRBJ1-1
v_call: TRBV2
clone_size: once
cdr3_nt: TGTGCCAGTACCATGGGACAGAGGACTGAAGCTTTCTTT
cdr3_aa: CASTMGQRTEAFF

d_call: TRBD2
j_call: TRBJ2-5
v_call: TRBV14
clone_size: NA
cdr3_nt: TGTGCCAGCAGCCCGTCCAGGTCAACGGGAGCGGGAAAGACCCAGTACTTC
cdr3_aa: CASSPSRSTGAGKTQYF

d_call: NA
j_call: TRBJ1-1
v_call: TRBV14
clone_size: NA
cdr3_nt: TGTGCCAGCAGCCAAGTTGGCGGGGGTAGGGGTGAAGCTTTCTTT
cdr3_aa: CASSQVGGGRGEAFF

d_call: TRBD1
j_call: TRBJ1-3
v_call: TRBV27
clone_size: NA
cdr3_nt: TGTGCCAGCAGTTTATCCGGGACAGGGAGAAACACCATATATTTT
cdr3_aa: CASSLSGTGRNTIYF

d_call: TRBD1
j_call: TRBJ1-1
v_call: TRBV28
clone_size: NA
cdr3_nt: TGTGCCAGCAGGGGACAGGGTTCGAACACTGAAGCTTTCTTT
cdr3_aa: CASRGQGSNTEAFF

d_call: NA
j_call: TRBJ2-7
v_call: TRBV10-2
clone_size: few
cdr3_nt: TGCGCCAGCTGGGACTGGCGGCCGGGGGAGCAGTACTTC
cdr3_aa: CASWDWRPGEQYF

d_call: NA
j_call: TRBJ2-7
v_call: TRBV4-2
clone_size: NA
cdr3_nt: TGTGCCAGCAGCCATCCGGCAGGTGGGAGCTCCTACGAGCAGTACTTC
cdr3_aa: CASSHPAGGSSYEQYF

d_call: NA
j_call: TRBJ1-2
v_call: TRBV9
clone_size: NA
cdr3_nt: TGTGCCAGCAGCGTAGAGGGGTTGGTTCATGGCTACACCTTC
cdr3_aa: CASSVEGLVHGYTF

d_call: NA
j_call: TRBJ2-2
v_call: TRBV11-2
clone_size: NA
cdr3_nt: TGTGCCAGCAGCCGTAACAGGGTTGACACCGGGGAGCTGTTTTTT
cdr3_aa: CASSRNRVDTGELFF

d_call: TRBD1
j_call: TRBJ2-7
v_call: TRBV7-9
clone_size: few
cdr3_nt: TGTGCCAGCAGCTCAAGACAGGGGCGTTGGGAGCAGTACTTC
cdr3_aa: CASSSRQGRWEQYF

d_call: NA
j_call: TRBJ2-1
v_call: TRBV5-1
clone_size: NA
cdr3_nt: TGCGCCAGCAGCTTGGTCTTCAGGAACAATGAGCAGTTCTTC
cdr3_aa: CASSLVFRNNEQFF

d_call: TRBD2
j_call: TRBJ2-7
v_call: TRBV6-1
clone_size: NA
cdr3_nt: TGTGCCAGCAGTGAGACGGGACTAGGATACGAGCAGTACTTC
cdr3_aa: CASSETGLGYEQYF

d_call: NA
j_call: TRBJ2-1
v_call: TRBV30
clone_size: NA
cdr3_nt: TGTGCCTGGAGTGCCCTTCAGGTCAATGAGCAGTTCTTC
cdr3_aa: CAWSALQVNEQFF

d_call: NA
j_call: TRBJ2-6
v_call: TRBV5-1
clone_size: NA
cdr3_nt: TGCGCCAGCAGCCTGGGGACTGCCGGGGCCAACGTCCTGACTTTC
cdr3_aa: CASSLGTAGANVLTF

d_call: TRBD2
j_call: TRBJ2-7
v_call: TRBV28
clone_size: few
cdr3_nt: TGTGCCAGCACCGGGACTAGCATCGAGCAGTACTTC
cdr3_aa: CASTGTSIEQYF

d_call: TRBD2
j_call: TRBJ2-2
v_call: TRBV27
clone_size: NA
cdr3_nt: TGTGCCAGCAGTTTGATCAGCGGGGGAGTCACCGGGGAGCTGTTTTTT
cdr3_aa: CASSLISGGVTGELFF

d_call: TRBD2
j_call: TRBJ2-1
v_call: TRBV5-1
clone_size: NA
cdr3_nt: TGCGCCAGCAGCTTGAGCGGGGGGGCTGTCTATGAGCAGTTCTTC
cdr3_aa: CASSLSGGAVYEQFF

d_call: NA
j_call: TRBJ2-2
v_call: TRBV18
clone_size: few
cdr3_nt: TGTGCCAGCTCACCCAAGCGGACCGGGGAGCTGTTTTTT
cdr3_aa: CASSPKRTGELFF

d_call: NA
j_call: TRBJ1-1
v_call: TRBV13
clone_size: NA
cdr3_nt: TGTGCCAGCAGCTTAGCAGTTAACACTGAAGCTTTCTTT
cdr3_aa: CASSLAVNTEAFF

d_call: NA
j_call: TRBJ1-1
v_call: TRBV2
clone_size: NA
cdr3_nt: TGTGCCAGCAGTGATCGTAGACAGAAGGGAACTGAAGCTTTCTTT
cdr3_aa: CASSDRRQKGTEAFF

d_call: TRBD1
j_call: TRBJ1-4
v_call: TRBV4-1
clone_size: NA
cdr3_nt: TGCGCCAGCAGCCAGTACAGGGGGCAGGGTGAAAAACTGTTTTTT
cdr3_aa: CASSQYRGQGEKLFF

d_call: TRBD2
j_call: TRBJ2-3
v_call: TRBV2
clone_size: NA
cdr3_nt: TGTGCCAGCAGTGAGAGACTAGCAGGGACAGATACGCAGTATTTT
cdr3_aa: CASSERLAGTDTQYF

d_call: NA
j_call: TRBJ2-4
v_call: TRBV5-1
clone_size: NA
cdr3_nt: TGCGCCAGCAGCTTCCACCAGGGATTGGCCAAAAACATTCAGTACTTC
cdr3_aa: CASSFHQGLAKNIQYF

d_call: TRBD2
j_call: TRBJ2-7
v_call: TRBV13
clone_size: NA
cdr3_nt: TGTGCCAGCAGCTTAAGGCAGAATCTAGCGGGGGGGCCTACCTACGAGCAGTACTTC
cdr3_aa: CASSLRQNLAGGPTYEQYF

d_call: NA
j_call: TRBJ1-4
v_call: TRBV6-1
clone_size: once
cdr3_nt: TGTGCCAGCAGTATAGGGGGTGTAAGCGAAAAACTGTTTTTT
cdr3_aa: CASSIGGVSEKLFF

d_call: TRBD2
j_call: TRBJ2-1
v_call: TRBV27
clone_size: NA
cdr3_nt: TGTGCCAGCAGTGCAACTAGCGGGGGCAATGAGCAGTTCTTC
cdr3_aa: CASSATSGGNEQFF

d_call: NA
j_call: TRBJ2-5
v_call: TRBV5-6
clone_size: once
cdr3_nt: TGTGCCAGCAGCAGCGGTGCCCAAGAGACCCAGTACTTC
cdr3_aa: CASSSGAQETQYF

d_call: NA
j_call: TRBJ1-5
v_call: TRBV29-1
clone_size: NA
cdr3_nt: TGCAGCTTTTACCCCGGGGGGGAGAGTCAGCCCCAGCATTTT
cdr3_aa: CSFYPGGESQPQHF

d_call: TRBD2
j_call: TRBJ2-5
v_call: TRBV11-2
clone_size: NA
cdr3_nt: TGTGCCAGCAGTACCCAACTGGGGGGGATGGAGACCCAGTACTTC
cdr3_aa: CASSTQLGGMETQYF

d_call: NA
j_call: TRBJ2-1
v_call: TRBV13
clone_size: once
cdr3_nt: TGTGCCAGCAGCTTAGAGAGGTCCGATGAGCAGTTCTTC
cdr3_aa: CASSLERSDEQFF